The sequence of this T cell receptor (beta chain) was determined in a study of T cell responses to AZD1222 COVID-19 vaccine. About this clone: What it binds is unknown.

Study-level findings and limits: Unmutated variant regions reportedly attract nearly half of all spike-specific TCRs. Donors in the cohort were predominantly white British and more often female, and clonal diversity was possibly underestimated.

Generated by immunoSEQ multiplex PCR, the TCRdb table keeps only in-frame clones and is missing some. Of about 100,000 clones listed, just under 90% were seen once; the top ten hold over 3%. Trimming cost V 4 bases and J 0 bases, with 19 bases left between them. Germline V gives CDR1 SGHVS, CDR2 FQNEAQ. The CDR3 runs to 19 residues. Sequencing used peripheral blood, obtained on day 0 of AZD1222 vaccination. This rearrangement joins TRBV7-8 to TRBJ2-6; maybe TRBD1 (6 bases). This receptor was obtained from an adult in good health. The CDR3 DNA is TGTGCCAGCAGCTCAGTTAGGACAGTTTTCAGCTCTGGGGCCAACGTCCTGACTTTC. It yields the protein CASSSVRTVFSSGANVLTF.